The clone carrying this T cell receptor (beta chain) appeared a few times. Each CDR3 protein is one row after TCRdb ran MiXCR on the RT-PCR reads. This table has about 700,000 distinct CDR3 sequences, around 14% appearing once. Trimming left V 6 bases short and J 5 bases short, with 13 bases between. This CDR3 is 14 amino acids long. Per germline, CDR1 MNHEY and CDR2 SVGAGI. Input material: memory CD4+ T cells from blood. The gene calls are TRBV6-5 and TRBJ1-4; D is perhaps TRBD1 (6 bases). The TCR comes from a female donor in good health, serving as a healthy control. The CDR3 coding sequence is TGTGCCAGCAGGCCGGGACACGGGAATGAAAAACTGTTTTTT. Encoded protein: CASRPGHGNEKLFF.